The rows below give T cell receptor beta chains drawn from one sample of a study of blood T cell repertoires in COVID-19. Assay used: immunoSEQ multiplex PCR; TCRdb lists only in-frame clones, some missing. The table includes over 200,000 clones, roughly 88% detected once. The sample taken for sequencing was peripheral blood. The receptor source for this set is a human donor in a cohort sampled during active COVID-19. CDR3s include the opening cysteine and the closing phenylalanine or tryptophan. The D gene is left open where the match is weak. Not all rows give a size; the values are once, few, many and, for expanded clones, a class.

d_gene: -; abundance: -; v_gene: TRBV9; j_gene: TRBJ2-6; CDR3aa: CASSVVTRTGANVLTF; CDR3nt: TGTGCCAGCAGCGTAGTTACTCGAACCGGGGCCAACGTCCTGACTTTC
d_gene: TRBD1; abundance: -; v_gene: TRBV30; j_gene: TRBJ2-6; CDR3aa: CAWSVTGGFSGANVLTF; CDR3nt: TGTGCCTGGAGTGTCACAGGGGGCTTCTCTGGGGCCAACGTCCTGACTTTC
d_gene: TRBD2; abundance: -; v_gene: TRBV13; j_gene: TRBJ2-7; CDR3aa: CASRQRFGTTTYEQYF; CDR3nt: TGTGCCAGCAGACAAAGATTCGGGACTACCACCTACGAGCAGTACTTC
d_gene: -; abundance: -; v_gene: TRBV27; j_gene: TRBJ1-2; CDR3aa: CASSLSGGRGYGYTF; CDR3nt: TGTGCCAGCAGTTTATCGGGGGGGCGTGGGTATGGCTACACCTTC
d_gene: -; abundance: -; v_gene: TRBV12-3/TRBV12-4; j_gene: TRBJ2-7; CDR3aa: CATTRGTDYEQYF; CDR3nt: TGTGCCACGACTCGGGGGACAGACTACGAGCAGTACTTC
d_gene: TRBD1; abundance: -; v_gene: TRBV18; j_gene: TRBJ1-1; CDR3aa: CASSPFRTGGTTEAFF; CDR3nt: TGTGCCAGCTCACCCTTCCGGACAGGGGGCACGACTGAAGCTTTCTTT
d_gene: -; abundance: -; v_gene: TRBV9; j_gene: TRBJ2-5; CDR3aa: CASSVGTKETQYF; CDR3nt: TGTGCCAGCAGCGTAGGGACAAAGGAGACCCAGTACTTC
d_gene: TRBD2; abundance: -; v_gene: TRBV7-2; j_gene: TRBJ2-7; CDR3aa: CASSAGLAGAYEQYF; CDR3nt: TGTGCCAGCAGCGCTGGGCTAGCGGGGGCGTACGAGCAGTACTTC
d_gene: -; abundance: -; v_gene: TRBV27; j_gene: TRBJ2-2; CDR3aa: CASSIGRGSGELFF; CDR3nt: TGTGCCAGCAGTATCGGGCGGGGATCCGGGGAGCTGTTTTTT
d_gene: TRBD1; abundance: -; v_gene: TRBV7-2; j_gene: TRBJ1-2; CDR3aa: CASSLILGRGTGFGYGYTF; CDR3nt: TGTGCCAGCAGCTTAATTTTAGGGAGAGGGACAGGGTTCGGCTATGGCTACACCTTC
d_gene: -; abundance: -; v_gene: TRBV5-4; j_gene: TRBJ2-3; CDR3aa: CASSLYSDSRGGDTQYF; CDR3nt: TGTGCCAGCAGCTTGTATTCGGATTCACGAGGCGGAGATACGCAGTATTTT
d_gene: -; abundance: -; v_gene: TRBV28; j_gene: TRBJ2-7; CDR3aa: CASRPLARGLEQYF; CDR3nt: TGTGCCAGCAGGCCGCTAGCGAGGGGCCTCGAGCAGTACTTC
d_gene: -; abundance: -; v_gene: TRBV23-1; j_gene: TRBJ1-2; CDR3aa: CASSQDLRPRRYGYTF; CDR3nt: TGCGCCAGCAGTCAAGATCTTAGGCCGCGGCGCTATGGCTACACCTTC
d_gene: TRBD1; abundance: -; v_gene: TRBV5-1; j_gene: TRBJ1-2; CDR3aa: CASSWDGDRGQGYTF; CDR3nt: TGCGCCAGCAGCTGGGACGGAGACAGGGGGCAGGGCTACACCTTC
d_gene: -; abundance: -; v_gene: TRBV6-5; j_gene: TRBJ2-7; CDR3aa: CASSYSESGEYEQYF; CDR3nt: TGTGCCAGCAGTTACTCGGAGTCAGGGGAATACGAGCAGTACTTC
d_gene: TRBD1; abundance: -; v_gene: TRBV7-2; j_gene: TRBJ1-2; CDR3aa: CASSLVGTDGYTF; CDR3nt: TGTGCCAGCAGCTTAGTGGGGACAGACGGCTACACCTTC
d_gene: TRBD2; abundance: -; v_gene: TRBV7-3; j_gene: TRBJ2-7; CDR3aa: CASSLGLAGGQGLYEQYF; CDR3nt: TGTGCCAGCAGCTTAGGACTAGCGGGAGGGCAGGGACTCTACGAGCAGTACTTC
d_gene: -; abundance: once; v_gene: TRBV7-9; j_gene: TRBJ1-1; CDR3aa: CASSLVRGVNTEAFF; CDR3nt: TGTGCCAGCAGCTTAGTCAGGGGAGTAAACACTGAAGCTTTCTTT
d_gene: TRBD1; abundance: -; v_gene: TRBV6-2/TRBV6-3; j_gene: TRBJ1-5; CDR3aa: CASSRGPAGGAGQPQHF; CDR3nt: TGTGCCAGCAGCCGGGGCCCCGCAGGGGGCGCAGGGCAGCCCCAGCATTTT
d_gene: -; abundance: -; v_gene: TRBV4-1; j_gene: TRBJ2-5; CDR3aa: CASSQGARAGTRETQYF; CDR3nt: TGCGCCAGCAGCCAAGGGGCGAGGGCAGGCACTAGGGAGACCCAGTACTTC
d_gene: -; abundance: -; v_gene: TRBV9; j_gene: TRBJ1-4; CDR3aa: CASSPGQGFEKLFF; CDR3nt: TGTGCCAGCAGCCCCGGGCAGGGGTTTGAAAAACTGTTTTTT
d_gene: TRBD1; abundance: -; v_gene: TRBV19; j_gene: TRBJ1-6; CDR3aa: CASSQDREDSPLHF; CDR3nt: TGTGCCAGTAGTCAGGACAGGGAGGATTCACCCCTCCACTTT
d_gene: -; abundance: -; v_gene: TRBV7-2; j_gene: TRBJ1-3; CDR3aa: CASRSKGGNTIYF; CDR3nt: TGTGCCAGCAGGTCAAAGGGGGGAAACACCATATATTTT
d_gene: TRBD1; abundance: -; v_gene: TRBV3-1/TRBV3-2; j_gene: TRBJ2-3; CDR3aa: CASSQRTGHTDTQYF; CDR3nt: TGTGCCAGCAGCCAGCGGACAGGACACACAGATACGCAGTATTTT
d_gene: -; abundance: -; v_gene: TRBV5-1; j_gene: TRBJ1-1; CDR3aa: CASSPHGWTEAFF; CDR3nt: TGCGCCAGCAGCCCCCACGGGTGGACTGAAGCTTTCTTT
d_gene: -; abundance: -; v_gene: TRBV29-1; j_gene: TRBJ2-7; CDR3aa: CSVEEEEVYEQYF; CDR3nt: TGCAGCGTTGAAGAGGAGGAGGTCTACGAGCAGTACTTC
d_gene: -; abundance: -; v_gene: TRBV7-8; j_gene: TRBJ1-2; CDR3aa: CASSLARGGGYTF; CDR3nt: TGTGCCAGCAGCTTAGCTAGGGGTGGTGGCTACACCTTC
d_gene: -; abundance: -; v_gene: TRBV18; j_gene: TRBJ1-5; CDR3aa: CASSPRGQGTGSNQPQHF; CDR3nt: TGTGCCAGCTCACCACGAGGGCAGGGGACGGGTAGCAATCAGCCCCAGCATTTT
d_gene: TRBD2; abundance: -; v_gene: TRBV6-2/TRBV6-3; j_gene: TRBJ2-7; CDR3aa: CASSYFPPRESGRNEQYF; CDR3nt: TGTGCCAGCAGTTACTTCCCCCCTCGGGAAAGCGGGAGGAACGAGCAGTACTTC
d_gene: TRBD2; abundance: -; v_gene: TRBV19; j_gene: TRBJ2-3; CDR3aa: CASSVGGAENTQYF; CDR3nt: TGTGCCAGTAGTGTCGGGGGGGCCGAGAATACGCAGTATTTT
d_gene: -; abundance: -; v_gene: TRBV7-2; j_gene: TRBJ1-2; CDR3aa: CASSLGGKDGYTF; CDR3nt: TGTGCCAGCAGCTTAGGAGGGAAGGATGGCTACACCTTC
d_gene: -; abundance: -; v_gene: TRBV6-5; j_gene: TRBJ2-7; CDR3aa: CASSSQGGSYEQYF; CDR3nt: TGTGCCAGCAGTAGTCAGGGAGGCTCCTACGAGCAGTACTTC
d_gene: TRBD1; abundance: -; v_gene: TRBV27; j_gene: TRBJ1-2; CDR3aa: CASSLSSQGAFGYTF; CDR3nt: TGTGCCAGCAGTTTATCGAGCCAGGGGGCATTTGGCTACACCTTC
d_gene: -; abundance: -; v_gene: TRBV7-9; j_gene: TRBJ1-2; CDR3aa: CASSIDRLANYGYTF; CDR3nt: TGTGCCAGCAGCATCGACAGGTTAGCTAACTATGGCTACACCTTC
d_gene: TRBD1; abundance: -; v_gene: TRBV13; j_gene: TRBJ1-5; CDR3aa: CASSSHRDRGSNQPQHF; CDR3nt: TGTGCCAGCAGCTCACACCGGGACAGGGGGAGCAATCAGCCCCAGCATTTT
d_gene: -; abundance: -; v_gene: TRBV7-2; j_gene: TRBJ1-2; CDR3aa: CASSLARENGYTF; CDR3nt: TGTGCCAGCAGCTTAGCCAGGGAAAATGGCTACACCTTC
d_gene: -; abundance: -; v_gene: TRBV27; j_gene: TRBJ2-3; CDR3aa: CASSKQGTDTQYF; CDR3nt: TGTGCCAGCAGTAAACAGGGAACAGATACGCAGTATTTT
d_gene: -; abundance: -; v_gene: TRBV12-3/TRBV12-4; j_gene: TRBJ1-1; CDR3aa: CASSLAYEAFF; CDR3nt: TGTGCCAGCAGTTTAGCCTATGAAGCTTTCTTT
d_gene: -; abundance: -; v_gene: TRBV7-2; j_gene: TRBJ1-2; CDR3aa: CASSSNAGGYGYTF; CDR3nt: TGTGCCAGCAGCTCAAATGCCGGGGGTTATGGCTACACCTTC
d_gene: -; abundance: -; v_gene: TRBV7-2; j_gene: TRBJ1-5; CDR3aa: CASSLSAGRGQPQHF; CDR3nt: TGTGCCAGCAGCTTATCGGCAGGGAGGGGGCAGCCCCAGCATTTT
d_gene: TRBD1; abundance: few; v_gene: TRBV7-2; j_gene: TRBJ1-6; CDR3aa: CASSPTGNSPLHF; CDR3nt: TGTGCCAGCAGCCCGACAGGGAATTCACCCCTCCACTTT
d_gene: TRBD1; abundance: -; v_gene: TRBV2; j_gene: TRBJ1-2; CDR3aa: CASSAPSGQGYGYTF; CDR3nt: TGTGCCAGCAGCGCGCCATCAGGACAGGGATACGGCTACACCTTC
d_gene: -; abundance: -; v_gene: TRBV30; j_gene: TRBJ1-2; CDR3aa: CAWSGGGDGYTF; CDR3nt: TGTGCCTGGAGTGGAGGGGGTGATGGCTACACCTTC
d_gene: -; abundance: -; v_gene: TRBV6-5; j_gene: TRBJ1-2; CDR3aa: CASRGTRSGYTF; CDR3nt: TGTGCCAGCAGGGGGACAAGGAGTGGCTACACCTTC
d_gene: TRBD1; abundance: few; v_gene: TRBV6-6; j_gene: TRBJ1-3; CDR3aa: CASSQGEAGNTIYF; CDR3nt: TGTGCCAGCAGCCAGGGGGAAGCTGGAAACACCATATATTTT
d_gene: -; abundance: -; v_gene: TRBV30; j_gene: TRBJ1-1; CDR3aa: CAWTVMNTEAFF; CDR3nt: TGTGCCTGGACAGTTATGAACACTGAAGCTTTCTTT
d_gene: TRBD2; abundance: few; v_gene: TRBV27; j_gene: TRBJ2-7; CDR3aa: CASRPIAGAYEQYF; CDR3nt: TGTGCCAGCAGGCCTATAGCGGGAGCTTACGAGCAGTACTTC